The following is a TCR beta chain sequence with its context. Looked up from germline, CDR1 is LNHDA and CDR2 is SQIVND (reference sequence). V was cut by 6 bases and J by 5 bases, with 14 bases left in between. CDR3 length equals 14 residues. Original processing methods: Counts of nucleated cells, estimated from reference gene primer amplification, were obtained. The assay was immunoSEQ multiplex PCR, and TCRdb's table has in-frame clones only and misses some. The V and J calls and clone size are taken from that table; D and trimming were inferred from the DNA. The table lists under 85,000 clones, about 85% of them singletons. This record comes from a study of blood T cell repertoires in COVID-19. The overall study: COVID-19 samples from acute and convalescent phases originated in the United States, Italy and Spain. The analysed material was cDNA or gDNA that came from T cells, B-cell-depleted T cells, or PBMCs.

The TCR sequence derives from a man older than 75 with acute or convalescent COVID-19. Sequencing was done on a sample of peripheral blood. V is TRBV19 and J is TRBJ1-5; D is perhaps TRBD1 (6 bases). The CDR3 coding sequence is TGTGCCAGTAGAGGAGGGGGGAGGGATCAGCCCCAGCATTTT. This sequence encodes CASRGGGRDQPQHF.